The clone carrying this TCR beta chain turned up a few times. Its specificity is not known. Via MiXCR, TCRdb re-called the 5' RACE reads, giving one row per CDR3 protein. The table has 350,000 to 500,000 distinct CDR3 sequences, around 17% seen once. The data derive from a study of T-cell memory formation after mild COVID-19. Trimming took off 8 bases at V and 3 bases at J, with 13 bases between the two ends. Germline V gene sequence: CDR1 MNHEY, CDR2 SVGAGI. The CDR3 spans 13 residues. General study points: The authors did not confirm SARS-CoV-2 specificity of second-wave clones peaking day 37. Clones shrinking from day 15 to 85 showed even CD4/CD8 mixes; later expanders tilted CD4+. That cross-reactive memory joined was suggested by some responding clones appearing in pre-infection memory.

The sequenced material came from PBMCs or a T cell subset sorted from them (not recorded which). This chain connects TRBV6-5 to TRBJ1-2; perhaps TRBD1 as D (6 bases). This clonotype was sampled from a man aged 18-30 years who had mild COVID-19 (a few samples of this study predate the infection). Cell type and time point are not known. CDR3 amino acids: CASGDRLDYGYTF. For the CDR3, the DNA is TGTGCCAGCGGTGACAGGTTGGACTATGGCTACACCTTC.